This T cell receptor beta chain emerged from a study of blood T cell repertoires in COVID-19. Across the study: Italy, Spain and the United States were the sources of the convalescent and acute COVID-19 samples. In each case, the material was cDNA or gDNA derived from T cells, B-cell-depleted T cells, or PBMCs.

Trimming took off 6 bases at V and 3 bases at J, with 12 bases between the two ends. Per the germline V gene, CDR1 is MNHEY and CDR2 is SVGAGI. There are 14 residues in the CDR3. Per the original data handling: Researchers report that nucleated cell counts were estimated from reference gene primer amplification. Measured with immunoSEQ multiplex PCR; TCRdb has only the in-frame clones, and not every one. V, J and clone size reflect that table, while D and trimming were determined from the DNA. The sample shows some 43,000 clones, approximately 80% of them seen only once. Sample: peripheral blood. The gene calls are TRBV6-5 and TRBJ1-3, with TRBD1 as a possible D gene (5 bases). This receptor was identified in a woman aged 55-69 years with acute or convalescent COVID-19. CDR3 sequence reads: CASRWGRDGNTIYF. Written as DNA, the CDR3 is TGTGCCAGCAGATGGGGCAGGGATGGAAACACCATATATTTT.